The source of this T cell receptor beta chain is a study of regulatory dendritic cells for organ transplantation. Study-level points and caveats: Naive CD4+ and CD8+ repertoires were highly diverse; memory CD8+ was most oligoclonal. Mature dendritic cells appeared to drive more memory CD8+ clonal expansion than regulatory ones.

The CDR3 spans 14 residues. Germline CDR1 and CDR2: SEHNR and FQNEAQ (reference sequence). Unmatched junction bases numbered 7, after V lost 5 bases and J lost 3 bases. With respect to this clone: Its matching antigen is unknown.

Sorted T cells were CFSE-labeled and cultured 5 days with allogeneic regulatory or mature dendritic cells at 1:10. Naive CD45RA+ and memory CD45RO+ CD4+ or CD8+ T cells were FACS-sorted. Clones were read by immunoSEQ multiplex PCR, and TCRdb kept only the in-frame ones, dropping some. The sample has about 11,000 clones, 75% seen once; the top ten hold about 2.6%. The origin of this receptor is a human donor in good health. Sequences were obtained from memory CD4+ T cells from blood cultured with regulatory dendritic cells. Subset reported: CD45RO+ memory T cells. V and J are TRBV7-9 and TRBJ2-7, with TRBD1 matching 7 bases. CDR3 residues: CASSQRQGLYEQYF. CDR3 bases: TGTGCCAGCAGCCAACGACAGGGTCTCTACGAGCAGTACTTC.